One and the same sample provided the 26 T cell receptor beta chains below, sequenced in a study of cytomegalovirus exposure and HLA in healthy donors. Profiling relied on immunoSEQ multiplex PCR, and the TCRdb table lists in-frame clones only, not all of them. The repertoire holds about 250,000 clones, with around nine tenths as singletons. The source material was PBMCs. The origin of the receptors is a man aged 18 to 29 in good health and CMV-seronegative.

The count of this clone is one. The genes are TRBV5-6 and TRBJ2-1; 8 nucleotides line up with TRBD2. CDR3 length: 16 amino acids. The germline gives CDR1 SGHDT, CDR2 YYEEEE. V shed 0 bases and J 5 bases; nucleotides not matched to a gene: 7. The CDR3 sequence: CASSLGFPAGDNEQFF. The DNA of the CDR3 is TGTGCCAGCAGCTTGGGTTTTCCAGCGGGGGACAATGAGCAGTTCTTC.

The V call is TRBV5-4, the J call TRBJ1-2; D uncertain. Trimming left V 0 bases short and J 7 bases short, with 13 bases between. Germline V CDR1 and CDR2: SGHNT, YYREEE (reference sequence). The CDR3 length is 14 residues. The CDR3 region has the DNA TGTGCCAGCAGCTTGGACAGATCCTGGTCTGGCTACACCTTC. Translation gives CASSLDRSWSGYTF.

J is TRBJ2-7 and V is TRBV28; 10 bases line up with TRBD2. The junction had 10 bases not matched to a gene; V was cut back by 1 base and J by 4 bases. Germline V CDR1 and CDR2: MDHEN, SYDVKM. The CDR3 contains 17 residues. The CDR3 sequence is CASSLYSSGSSVYEQYF. For the CDR3, the DNA is TGTGCCAGCAGTTTATATTCTAGCGGGAGTTCGGTATACGAGCAGTACTTC.

The J gene is TRBJ2-3, the V gene TRBV6-1; the match to TRBD1 covers 7 bases. Per the germline V gene, CDR1 is MNHNS and CDR2 is SASEGT. The CDR3 is 15 residues long. Losses at the gene ends were 6 bases for V and 6 bases for J; bases not matched to a gene: 12. Written as DNA, the CDR3 is TGTGCCAGCAGCCACAGGGGCCGCGATATTGATACGCAGTATTTT. Translating it yields CASSHRGRDIDTQYF.

V is TRBV7-9 and J is TRBJ2-7, with TRBD2 as a possible D gene (6 bases). Germline values: CDR1 SEHNR, CDR2 FQNEAQ (reference sequence). The V and J ends lost 5 bases and 4 bases respectively, with 15 bases between them. The CDR3 is 14 residues long. This CDR3 reads CASSPAGPLYEQYF. CDR3 nucleotide sequence: TGTGCCAGCAGCCCGGCGGGGCCACTATACGAGCAGTACTTC.

V is TRBV30 and J is TRBJ2-1, with 7 bases lining up with TRBD2. Per germline, CDR1 GTSNPN and CDR2 SVGIG (reference sequence). V trimming: 4 bases; J trimming: 7 bases; junction bases outside the gene matches: 10. The CDR3 is made up of 14 amino acids. The CDR3 is CAWTGGPLGNEQFF. DNA for the CDR3: TGTGCCTGGACGGGGGGACCCCTTGGGAATGAGCAGTTCTTC.

The rearrangement joins TRBV28 to TRBJ1-6; perhaps TRBD1 as D (6 bases). V lost 7 bases and J 11 bases, leaving 15 bases between the germline ends. Germline V lookup: CDR1 MDHEN, CDR2 SYDVKM. The CDR3 totals 13 residues. CDR3 sequence (DNA): TGTGCCAGCAACCGACAGGATTTGACACCCCTCCACTTT. Its translation: CASNRQDLTPLHF.

This clone was seen just once. The V gene is TRBV27, the J gene TRBJ1-5; D is unclear. The V gene's germline CDR1 is MNHEY and CDR2 SMNVEV (reference sequence). V gave up 4 bases and J gave up 3 bases, with 7 bases separating them. CDR3 length equals 13 residues. The CDR3 region has the DNA TGTGCCAGCAGTTACAGCCACAATCAGCCCCAGCATTTT. Translation gives CASSYSHNQPQHF.

In this sample, this clone turned up a few times. The rearrangement uses TRBV6-1 and TRBJ2-7; TRBD1 is a possible D gene (6 bases). Per germline, CDR1 MNHNS and CDR2 SASEGT. V was pared by 1 base and J by 2 bases, with 6 bases between. CDR3 length: 13 amino acids. The CDR3 bases are TGTGCCAGCAGTGAAGACAGGGCCTACGAGCAGTACTTC. Amino acid sequence: CASSEDRAYEQYF.

The CDR3 DNA is TGTGCCAGCAGTAAATCCGGGACAGGAGCGACTAATGAAAAACTGTTTTTT. It specifies CASSKSGTGATNEKLFF. This chain joins TRBV11-2 and TRBJ1-4; 8 positions match TRBD1. CDR1 is SGHAT, CDR2 FQNNGV, per germline. CDR3 length: 17 amino acids. V trimming: 6 bases; J trimming: 2 bases; junction bases outside the gene matches: 11.

This chain links TRBV20-1 with TRBJ2-5, with a tentative D call TRBD2 (6 bases). CDR1 DFQATT and CDR2 SNEGSKA come from the germline V gene (reference sequence). The CDR3 has 11 residues. The V end lost 4 bases, the J end lost 5 bases, and 8 bases lay between the germline ends. The CDR3 reads CSAKGGETQYF. CDR3 bases: TGCAGTGCTAAGGGAGGCGAGACCCAGTACTTC.

The rearrangement links TRBV27 to TRBJ2-2, with 9 bases that match TRBD1. Germline V gives CDR1 MNHEY, CDR2 SMNVEV (reference sequence). The CDR3 spans 14 residues. Germline trimming cut 3 bases from V and 5 bases from J; bases unmatched to any gene: 1. In DNA form, the CDR3 reads TGTGCCAGCAGTTTGACAGGGGGGACCGGGGAGCTGTTTTTT. It codes for CASSLTGGTGELFF.

The V and J genes are TRBV20-1 and TRBJ1-4; unclear D gene. V was clipped by 5 bases and J by 6 bases, with 7 bases between them. The CDR3 runs 11 residues. Germline-derived CDR1 and CDR2 are DFQATT and SNEGSKA (reference sequence). The CDR3 DNA is TGCAGTGCTCAGATTGATGAAAAACTGTTTTTT. As protein: CSAQIDEKLFF.

The chain joins TRBV19 to TRBJ2-5; D is unresolved. The germline V and J ends were trimmed by 1 base and 6 bases, with 12 bases remaining between them. The CDR3 spans 14 residues. The germline V gene encodes CDR1 LNHDA and CDR2 SQIVND (reference sequence). CDR3: CASSIGRDSKTQYF. The CDR3, as DNA: TGTGCCAGTAGTATAGGTCGAGATTCCAAGACCCAGTACTTC.

This clone was detected only a few times. The rearrangement links TRBV27 to TRBJ2-7; TRBD1 is a possible D gene (6 bases). The CDR3 spans 13 residues. With 4 bases removed from V and 0 bases from J, the gap between germline ends came to 7 bases. Germline V gene data show CDR1 as MNHEY and CDR2 as SMNVEV (reference sequence). For the CDR3, the DNA is TGTGCCAGCAGTTGGACAGTCTCCTACGAGCAGTACTTC. Amino acid sequence: CASSWTVSYEQYF.

The chain employs TRBV10-3 and TRBJ2-7, with 11 positions matching TRBD1. V lost 10 bases, J lost 0 bases, and 8 bases stayed unmatched. The CDR3 is 15 amino acids. The germline V gene has CDR1 ENHRY and CDR2 SYGVKD. This CDR3 is CATRDRGYISYEQYF. CDR3 coding DNA: TGTGCCACCCGGGACAGGGGGTACATCTCCTACGAGCAGTACTTC.

Written as DNA, the CDR3 is TGTGCCAGCAGCTCCTCGGGACAGGGGGTCTACGAGCAGTACTTC. Amino acid sequence: CASSSSGQGVYEQYF. This chain connects TRBV13 to TRBJ2-7; 11 nucleotides agree with TRBD1. This CDR3 has 15 amino acids. Germline values: CDR1 PRHDT, CDR2 FYEKMQ (reference sequence). The V segment lost 4 bases and the J segment 3 bases; nucleotides outside the gene matches: 5.

The CDR3 region has the DNA TGTGCCAGCAGCGTCGGACAGGCCAATTCACCCCTCCACTTT. This sequence encodes CASSVGQANSPLHF. The J gene is TRBJ1-6, the V gene TRBV9; 7 positions agree with TRBD1. Germline V gene data show CDR1 as SGDLS and CDR2 as YYNGEE. With V trimmed by 2 bases and J by 7 bases, 3 bases remained unmatched. The CDR3 contains 14 residues.

This clone was seen only once. V usage is TRBV29-1 and J usage is TRBJ2-1; 11 bases map to TRBD2. In germline, CDR1 is SQVTM, CDR2 ANQGSEA. V shed 6 bases and J 8 bases; nucleotides not matched to a gene: 12. CDR3 length equals 15 residues. Written as DNA, the CDR3 is TGCAGCGTCCCCTATAGCGGGAGGGTTAAATATGAGCAGTTCTTC. It is translated as CSVPYSGRVKYEQFF.

Remarks on this clone: The junction shows a germline mismatch at one end, possibly a read error. The chain recombines TRBV4-3 with TRBJ2-1, with D perhaps TRBD1 (5 bases). Germline assignment: CDR1 LGHNA and CDR2 YSLEER. The CDR3 loop spans 12 amino acids. Here the CDR3 reads CASSQEGAGRLF. The DNA for the CDR3 is TGCGCCAGCAGCCAAGAAGGGGCAGGGCGACTCTTC.

The V call is TRBV7-9, the J call TRBJ2-5; 12 bases line up with TRBD2. V lost 5 bases, J lost 5 bases, and 6 bases stayed unmatched. The CDR3 length is 15 residues. Germline V gene data show CDR1 as SEHNR and CDR2 as FQNEAQ (reference sequence). CDR3 coding DNA: TGTGCCAGCAGCCCAACTAGCGGGAGGTGGGAGACCCAGTACTTC. It encodes CASSPTSGRWETQYF.

In DNA, the CDR3 is TGTGCCAGCAGCTTCCTAGGAACTGAGCAGTTCTTC. Residues: CASSFLGTEQFF. The chain has TRBV5-6 and TRBJ2-1; D unclear. The germline CDR1 and CDR2 sequences are SGHDT and YYEEEE. The CDR3 extends over 12 amino acids. Deletions cut 2 bases from V and 9 bases from J, with 9 bases between.

The chain couples TRBV7-2 to TRBJ1-2; 7 bases fit TRBD1. Germline CDR1 reads SGHTA; CDR2 reads FQGNSA. V lost 6 bases, J lost 7 bases, and 8 bases stayed unmatched. This CDR3 is built from 13 residues. The CDR3 loop reads CASSENRGGGYTF. The CDR3 DNA sequence: TGTGCCAGCAGTGAAAACAGGGGAGGTGGCTACACCTTC.

This chain uses TRBV4-3 with TRBJ1-6; perhaps TRBD1 as D (5 bases). The CDR3 sequence is 19 residues long. Deletions cut 0 bases from V and 0 bases from J, with 15 bases between. Germline loops: CDR1 LGHNA, CDR2 YSLEER. The CDR3: CASSQDIIQASSYNSPLHF. The CDR3 DNA is TGCGCCAGCAGCCAAGATATAATACAGGCAAGCTCCTATAATTCACCCCTCCACTTT.

This chain links TRBV7-2 with TRBJ2-2; D gene uncertain. This CDR3 is 17 amino acids long. Deletions cut 2 bases from V and 3 bases from J, with 16 bases between. Germline CDR1 and CDR2: SGHTA and FQGNSA. The CDR3 DNA is TGTGCCAGCAGCTTACTTTCCTTGTCCCCCGACACCGGGGAGCTGTTTTTT. This sequence encodes CASSLLSLSPDTGELFF.

The chain carries TRBV7-2 and TRBJ2-7; TRBD1 aligns across 7 bases. Looked up from germline, CDR1 is SGHTA and CDR2 is FQGNSA. This CDR3 region has 16 residues. J gave up 6 bases and V 5 bases, and 16 bases lay outside the gene matches. The chain's CDR3 is CASSPHRGGGEPEQYF. CDR3 nucleotides: TGTGCCAGCAGCCCCCATCGAGGGGGCGGCGAACCCGAGCAGTACTTC. Complete variable domain (other parts from reference TRBV7-2 and TRBJ2-7): GAGVSQSPSNKVTEKGKDVELRCDPISGHTALYWYRQSLGQGLEFLIYFQGNSAPDKSGLPSDRFSAERTGGSVSTLTIQRTQQEDSAVYLCASSPHRGGGEPEQYFGPGTRLTVT.